These 11 T cell receptor beta chains originate from one sample sequenced in a study of radiation and T cells in renal cell carcinoma. Described time point: baseline pretreatment blood. The treatment is: 15 Gy SBRT to primary tumor, nephrectomy 4 weeks later. Repertoires were generated with immunoSEQ multiplex PCR, while TCRdb's copy carries only in-frame clones and drops some. The sample shows 130,000 or so clones, 75% to 90% of them seen only once. The sample here was blood, taken from a patient whose treatment included radiotherapy and nephrectomy. The receptors derive from a woman aged 45 to 65 with renal cell carcinoma.

V usage is TRBV7-2 and J usage is TRBJ2-2, with TRBD1 matching over 7 bases. The CDR3 loop spans 18 amino acids. Germline CDR1 is SGHTA and CDR2 is FQGNSA. The junction had 13 bases not matched to a gene; V was cut back by 3 bases and J by 3 bases. DNA of the CDR3: TGTGCCAGCAGCTTCGGACAGGTGCTGCACCTCGACACCGGGGAGCTGTTTTTT. This gives the protein CASSFGQVLHLDTGELFF.

The chain is built from TRBV4-1 and TRBJ2-7; possibly TRBD1 or TRBD2 for D (5 bases each). The V end lost 3 bases, the J end lost 5 bases, and 20 bases lay between the germline ends. CDR1 and CDR2 (germline): MGHRA, YSYEKL. The CDR3 extends over 16 amino acids. The CDR3 DNA sequence: TGCGCCAGCAGCCAGAGGGGTCGGGACGGTGGGCACGAGCAGTACTTC. It is translated as CASSQRGRDGGHEQYF.

This rearrangement joins TRBV6-1 to TRBJ1-2; 8 nucleotides match TRBD1. The germline gives CDR1 MNHNS, CDR2 SASEGT. This CDR3 contains 12 residues. J gave up 5 bases and V 6 bases, and 2 bases lay outside the gene matches. DNA for the CDR3: TGTGCCAGCAGCCGGACAGGGTATGGCTACACCTTC. Translation: CASSRTGYGYTF.

For the CDR3, the DNA is TGTGCCAGCAGTACTAGCGGGTCCTCCTACAATGAGCAGTTCTTC. Encoded protein: CASSTSGSSYNEQFF. The V and J genes are TRBV6-1 and TRBJ2-1, with 9 bases lining up with TRBD2. In germline, CDR1 is MNHNS, CDR2 SASEGT. J lost 0 bases, V lost 5 bases, and 2 bases had no gene match. This CDR3 comprises 15 residues.

This clone was found a few times. The chain recombines TRBV30 with TRBJ1-1; D ambiguous. CDR1 GTSNPN and CDR2 SVGIG come from the germline V gene (reference sequence). Trimming stripped 3 bases from V and 3 bases from J, with 2 bases between. This CDR3 spans 10 amino acids. The CDR3 DNA is TGTGCCTGGAGGGACACTGAAGCTTTCTTT. Translated, it gives CAWRDTEAFF. The whole variable domain, filled in from reference TRBV30 and TRBJ1-1, reads SQTIHQWPATLVQPVGSPLSLECTVEGTSNPNLYWYRQAAGRGLQLLFYSVGIGQISSEVPQNLSASRPQDRQFILSSKKLLLSDSGFYLCAWRDTEAFFGQGTRLTVV.

The V call is TRBV11-1, the J call TRBJ2-1; 12 positions match TRBD2. V was pared by 5 bases and J by 8 bases, with 10 bases of the junction left unmatched. The CDR3 totals 16 residues. In germline, CDR1 is SGHAT, CDR2 FQDESV (reference sequence). The CDR3 nucleotides are TGTGCCAGCAGCCGGACTAGCGGGAAGGGGAACGATGAGCAGTTCTTC. Amino acids: CASSRTSGKGNDEQFF.

The chain carries TRBV4-2 and TRBJ2-3; 12 bases match TRBD2. Germline CDR1 and CDR2: LGHNA and YNFKEQ. The CDR3 runs 20 residues. V trimming: 0 bases; J trimming: 1 base; junction bases outside the gene matches: 11. The CDR3 here is CASSQDPTSGSGGRTDTQYF. CDR3 nucleotides: TGTGCCAGCAGCCAAGATCCGACTAGCGGGAGTGGGGGGCGCACAGATACGCAGTATTTT.

The chain carries TRBV9 and TRBJ1-3; D possibly corresponds to TRBD1 (5 bases). Germline V gene data show CDR1 as SGDLS and CDR2 as YYNGEE. Trimming cost V 2 bases and J 6 bases, with 18 bases left between them. The CDR3 extends over 16 amino acids. The CDR3, as DNA: TGTGCCAGCAGCGTTACCTCAGGAAGGGGCCCAAACACCATATATTTT. It yields the protein CASSVTSGRGPNTIYF.

The chain uses TRBV6-6 and TRBJ2-3; TRBD2 is a possible D gene (6 bases). Germline CDR1 is MNHNY and CDR2 is SVGAGI (reference sequence). Between the trimmed V and J ends, which lost 6 bases and 0 bases, there was a span of 13 bases. The CDR3 spans 15 residues. The CDR3 sequence: CASSSPAGSTDTQYF. The CDR3 nucleotides read TGTGCCAGCAGCTCTCCAGCGGGCAGCACAGATACGCAGTATTTT.

In its sample, this clone was seen a few times. The rearrangement joins TRBV19 to TRBJ2-2; no reliable D call. CDR3 length: 14 amino acids. V was shortened by 2 bases and J by 2 bases, with 6 bases between the two germline ends. Germline V gene sequence: CDR1 LNHDA, CDR2 SQIVND (reference sequence). The CDR3 nucleotides are TGTGCCAGTAGTATATTAGGAAACACCGGGGAGCTGTTTTTT. This gives the protein CASSILGNTGELFF.

The chain uses TRBV1 and TRBJ2-7; the table's D call of TRBD1 was not tested on the DNA. TRBV1 is assigned pseudogene status. The CDR3 loop spans 15 amino acids. CDR3 in amino acids: CTSSQPDSPPYEQYF. The DNA for the CDR3 is TGCACCAGCAGCCAACCGGACAGCCCCCCCTACGAGCAGTACTTC.